The rows below give T cell receptor beta chains drawn from one sample of a study of CXCR3-negative and CXCR3-positive naive CD8 T cells. Reanalyzing the 5' RACE reads, TCRdb keeps one entry per CDR3 protein, without DNA. The ten top clones account for 4% to 5%, within a sample of about 24,000 distinct CDR3 sequences. The specimen was naive CXCR3- CD8+ T cells from blood. Source of these receptors: a human donor in good health. Some clones in this sample may be carry-over from other donors' samples. Each CDR3 is given with its conserved first and last residue.

V gene: TRBV7-2; J gene: TRBJ1-1; CDR3 protein: CASSLAEYTEAFF
V gene: TRBV5-5; J gene: TRBJ2-7; CDR3 protein: CASSPTVPPREQYF
V gene: TRBV20-1; J gene: TRBJ2-1; CDR3 protein: CSASTPQSNYNEQFF
V gene: TRBV28; J gene: TRBJ2-2; CDR3 protein: CASSLALNTGELFF
V gene: TRBV19; J gene: TRBJ2-2; CDR3 protein: CASSIVGGSGELFF
V gene: TRBV10-3; J gene: TRBJ2-6; CDR3 protein: CAIRPDSASGANVLTF
V gene: TRBV7-2; J gene: TRBJ2-5; CDR3 protein: CASSLWTDAETQYF
V gene: TRBV20-1; J gene: TRBJ2-3; CDR3 protein: CSVTGPDTQYF
V gene: TRBV28; J gene: TRBJ2-7; CDR3 protein: CASSFSGRGPGGSYEQYF
V gene: TRBV28; J gene: TRBJ2-5; CDR3 protein: CASSFHLGERENPETQYF
V gene: TRBV6-2/TRBV6-3; J gene: TRBJ2-7; CDR3 protein: CASSRGTSGEYYEQYF
V gene: TRBV29-1; J gene: TRBJ2-7; CDR3 protein: CSVEGGQGAYEQYF
V gene: TRBV28; J gene: TRBJ1-6; CDR3 protein: CASSLLEGKETLHF
V gene: TRBV20-1; J gene: TRBJ2-7; CDR3 protein: CSAKSPGQVYEQYF
V gene: TRBV7-7; J gene: TRBJ2-5; CDR3 protein: CASSPNLEETQYF
V gene: TRBV7-9; J gene: TRBJ2-1; CDR3 protein: CASSPGLGNEQFF
V gene: TRBV7-8; J gene: TRBJ2-3; CDR3 protein: CASSPRTGEDADTQYF
V gene: TRBV6-4; J gene: TRBJ1-2; CDR3 protein: CASSDGGPYGYTF
V gene: TRBV7-9; J gene: TRBJ2-3; CDR3 protein: CATSGLNTDTQYF
V gene: TRBV4-3; J gene: TRBJ2-7; CDR3 protein: CASSQEGGYYEQYF
V gene: TRBV6-1; J gene: TRBJ2-7; CDR3 protein: CASSEGDAWEQYF
V gene: TRBV19; J gene: TRBJ1-1; CDR3 protein: CATQAGENTEAFF
V gene: TRBV29-1; J gene: TRBJ2-2; CDR3 protein: CSVASGANTGELFF
V gene: TRBV5-1; J gene: TRBJ2-7; CDR3 protein: CASSLGESYEQYF
V gene: TRBV27; J gene: TRBJ2-1; CDR3 protein: CASRTLTGSGEQFF
V gene: TRBV9; J gene: TRBJ2-7; CDR3 protein: CASSVAEGDSYEQYF
V gene: TRBV20-1; J gene: TRBJ1-1; CDR3 protein: CSASPPGPEAFF
V gene: TRBV27; J gene: TRBJ2-7; CDR3 protein: CASSLVTVPSYEQYF
V gene: TRBV7-2; J gene: TRBJ2-2; CDR3 protein: CASTMDSTGELFF
V gene: TRBV20-1; J gene: TRBJ2-7; CDR3 protein: CSARVGGYYEQYF
V gene: TRBV29-1; J gene: TRBJ1-2; CDR3 protein: CSVDTGATNYGYTF
V gene: TRBV29-1; J gene: TRBJ2-3; CDR3 protein: CSVGGVNDLLRTDTQYF
V gene: TRBV6-4; J gene: TRBJ1-2; CDR3 protein: CASSDSHRQDHYGYTF
V gene: TRBV12-3/TRBV12-4; J gene: TRBJ2-3; CDR3 protein: CASSLRPDTQYF
V gene: TRBV7-2; J gene: TRBJ2-7; CDR3 protein: CASSSWGYEQYF
V gene: TRBV7-9; J gene: TRBJ1-3; CDR3 protein: CASSLGTGSGNTIYF
V gene: TRBV6-2/TRBV6-3; J gene: TRBJ2-5; CDR3 protein: CASSADFQETQYF
V gene: TRBV7-6; J gene: TRBJ2-7; CDR3 protein: CASSSYRDEQYF
V gene: TRBV6-5; J gene: TRBJ1-1; CDR3 protein: CASSYSEDTYTEAFF
V gene: TRBV5-8; J gene: TRBJ2-5; CDR3 protein: CASSLLEGRQETQYF
V gene: TRBV21-1; J gene: TRBJ1-5; CDR3 protein: CASSKGTAGAINQPQHF
V gene: TRBV29-1; J gene: TRBJ2-7; CDR3 protein: CSVEEAGGFQYEQYF
V gene: TRBV18; J gene: TRBJ2-7; CDR3 protein: CASSPPKSNPLYEQYF
V gene: TRBV7-8; J gene: TRBJ2-7; CDR3 protein: CASSSGAGTGYNEQYF
V gene: TRBV29-1; J gene: TRBJ2-7; CDR3 protein: CSVVSGTTNEQYF
V gene: TRBV29-1; J gene: TRBJ2-6; CDR3 protein: CSAQWGSGANVLTF
V gene: TRBV4-1; J gene: TRBJ2-7; CDR3 protein: CASSARQDYYEQYF
V gene: TRBV21-1; J gene: TRBJ2-7; CDR3 protein: CASSPPGQGAYEQYF
V gene: TRBV6-5; J gene: TRBJ1-1; CDR3 protein: CASSSSWGNTEAFF